This T cell receptor beta chain was sequenced for a study of blood T cells in healthy people across ages. Overall study findings and caveats: Diversity of TCR beta per million T cells declined in a roughly linear way with age.

A remark on this clonotype: The antigen remains unidentified.

A sample-barcoded 5' primer and a J-beta primer mix were used in a second PCR of roughly 7 to 11 cycles. Researchers report that a template-switch adaptor with 12 random nucleotides tagged each cDNA molecule. TCRdb re-called the 5' RACE reads through MiXCR, storing one row per CDR3 protein. The sample carries about 630,000 distinct CDR3 sequences, around 20% recorded once. Looked up from germline, CDR1 is SGHTA and CDR2 is FQGNSA. V trimming: 4 bases; J trimming: 4 bases; junction bases outside the gene matches: 7. The CDR3 sequence is 15 residues long. The chain recombines TRBV7-2 with TRBJ2-5, with TRBD2 matching over 9 bases. The sequence was obtained from an older man in good health. Sample: blood. CDR3 DNA: TGTGCCAGCAGCTCGGGACTAGCCACCCGAGAGACCCAGTACTTC. Protein sequence: CASSSGLATRETQYF.